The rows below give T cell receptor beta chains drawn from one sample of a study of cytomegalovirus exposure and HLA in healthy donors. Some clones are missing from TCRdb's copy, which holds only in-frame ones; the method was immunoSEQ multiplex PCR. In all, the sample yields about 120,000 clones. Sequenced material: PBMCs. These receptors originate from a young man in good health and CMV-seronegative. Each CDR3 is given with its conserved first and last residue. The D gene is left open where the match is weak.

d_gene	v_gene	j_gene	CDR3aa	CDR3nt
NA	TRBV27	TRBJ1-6	CATAPAKYNSPLHF	TGTGCCACCGCCCCAGCGAAATATAATTCACCCCTCCACTTT
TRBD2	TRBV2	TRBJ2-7	CASIGLAETYEQYF	TGTGCCAGCATCGGACTAGCGGAAACCTACGAGCAGTACTTC
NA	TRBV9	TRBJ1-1	CASSVAAVNTEAFF	TGTGCCAGCAGCGTAGCGGCGGTGAACACTGAAGCTTTCTTT
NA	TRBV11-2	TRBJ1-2	CASSPGLRQDYGYTF	TGTGCCAGCAGCCCGGGACTCCGGCAGGACTATGGCTACACCTTC
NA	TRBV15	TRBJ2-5	CATSRDFDRETQYF	TGTGCCACCAGCAGAGATTTCGATAGAGAGACCCAGTACTTC
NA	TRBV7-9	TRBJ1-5	CASSLSGQSNQPQHF	TGTGCCAGCAGCTTATCTGGACAGAGCAATCAGCCCCAGCATTTT
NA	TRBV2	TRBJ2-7	CASSEAKLPLYEQYF	TGTGCCAGCAGTGAAGCGAAACTCCCTCTCTACGAGCAGTACTTC
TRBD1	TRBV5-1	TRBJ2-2	CASSWGPSGQGATGELFF	TGCGCCAGCAGCTGGGGTCCTTCAGGACAGGGGGCCACCGGGGAGCTGTTTTTT
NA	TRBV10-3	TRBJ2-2	CAIRGVLTGELFF	TGTGCCATACGGGGAGTCCTCACCGGGGAGCTGTTTTTT
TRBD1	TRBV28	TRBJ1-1	CASTQGDPEAFF	TGTGCCTCAACTCAGGGGGACCCTGAAGCTTTCTTT
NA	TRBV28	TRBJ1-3	CASSTAGNTIYF	TGTGCCAGCAGTACAGCTGGAAACACCATATATTTT
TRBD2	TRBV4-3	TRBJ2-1	CASSQEPAGSGRRNEQFF	TGCGCCAGCAGCCAAGAGCCGGCGGGTAGCGGGAGACGCAATGAGCAGTTCTTC
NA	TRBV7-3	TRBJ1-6	CASSLGGQTPLHF	TGTGCCAGCAGCTTAGGCGGTCAGACACCCCTCCACTTT